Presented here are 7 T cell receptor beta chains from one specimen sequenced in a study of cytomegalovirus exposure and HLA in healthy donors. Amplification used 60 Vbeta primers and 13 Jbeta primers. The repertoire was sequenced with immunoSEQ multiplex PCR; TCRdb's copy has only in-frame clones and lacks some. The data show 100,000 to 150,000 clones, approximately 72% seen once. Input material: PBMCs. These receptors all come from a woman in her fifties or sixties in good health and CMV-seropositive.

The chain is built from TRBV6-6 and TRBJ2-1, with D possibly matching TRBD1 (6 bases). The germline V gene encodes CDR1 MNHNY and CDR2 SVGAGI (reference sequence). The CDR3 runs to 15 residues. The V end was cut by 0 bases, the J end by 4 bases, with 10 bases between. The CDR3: CASSYSAGVYNEQFF. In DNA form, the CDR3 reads TGTGCCAGCAGTTACTCGGCAGGGGTATACAATGAGCAGTTCTTC.

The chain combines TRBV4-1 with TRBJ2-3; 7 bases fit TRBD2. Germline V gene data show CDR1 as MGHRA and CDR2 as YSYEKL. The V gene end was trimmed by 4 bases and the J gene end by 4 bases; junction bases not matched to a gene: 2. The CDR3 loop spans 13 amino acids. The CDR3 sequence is CASSPAGADTQYF. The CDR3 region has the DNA TGCGCCAGCAGCCCGGCGGGGGCAGATACGCAGTATTTT.

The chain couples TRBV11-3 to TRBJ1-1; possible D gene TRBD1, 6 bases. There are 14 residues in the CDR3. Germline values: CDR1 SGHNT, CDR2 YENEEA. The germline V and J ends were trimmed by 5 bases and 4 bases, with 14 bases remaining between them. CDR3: CASSTRQVGTEAFF. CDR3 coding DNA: TGTGCCAGCAGCACCAGACAGGTGGGCACTGAAGCTTTCTTT.

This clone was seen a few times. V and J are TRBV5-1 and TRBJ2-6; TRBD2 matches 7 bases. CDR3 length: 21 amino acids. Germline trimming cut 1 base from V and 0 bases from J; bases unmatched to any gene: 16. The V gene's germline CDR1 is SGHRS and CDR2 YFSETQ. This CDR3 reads CASSLYMGGVAGPSGANVLTF. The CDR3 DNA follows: TGCGCCAGCAGCTTGTATATGGGTGGGGTAGCGGGTCCCTCTGGGGCCAACGTCCTGACTTTC. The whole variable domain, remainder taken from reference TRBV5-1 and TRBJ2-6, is KAGVTQTPRYLIKTRGQQVTLSCSPISGHRSVSWYQQTPGQGLQFLFEYFSETQRNKGNFPGRFSGRQFSNSRSEMNVSTLELGDSALYLCASSLYMGGVAGPSGANVLTFGAGSRLTVL.

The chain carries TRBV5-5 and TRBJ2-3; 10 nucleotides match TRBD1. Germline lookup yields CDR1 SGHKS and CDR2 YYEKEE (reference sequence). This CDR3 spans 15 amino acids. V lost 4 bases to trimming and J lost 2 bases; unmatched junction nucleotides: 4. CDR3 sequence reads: CASSPGTGATDTQYF. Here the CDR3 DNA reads TGTGCCAGCAGCCCGGGGACAGGGGCCACAGATACGCAGTATTTT. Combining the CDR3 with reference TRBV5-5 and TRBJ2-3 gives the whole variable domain DAGVTQSPTHLIKTRGQQVTLRCSPISGHKSVSWYQQVLGQGPQFIFQYYEKEERGRGNFPDRFSARQFPNYSSELNVNALLLGDSALYLCASSPGTGATDTQYFGPGTRLTVL.

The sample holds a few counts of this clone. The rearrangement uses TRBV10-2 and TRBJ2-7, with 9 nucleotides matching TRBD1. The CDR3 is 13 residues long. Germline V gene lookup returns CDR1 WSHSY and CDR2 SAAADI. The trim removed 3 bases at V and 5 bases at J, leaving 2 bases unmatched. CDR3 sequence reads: CASSDRTGDEQYF. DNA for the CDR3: TGCGCCAGCAGTGATAGGACAGGGGACGAGCAGTACTTC.

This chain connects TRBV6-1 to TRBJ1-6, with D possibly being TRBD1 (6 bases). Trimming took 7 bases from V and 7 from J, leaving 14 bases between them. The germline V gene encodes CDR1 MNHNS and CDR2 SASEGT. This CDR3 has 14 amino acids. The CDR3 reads CASTVDRSNSPLHF. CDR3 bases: TGTGCCAGCACTGTGGACAGATCCAATTCACCCCTCCACTTT.